This T cell receptor beta chain is drawn from a study of regulatory T cells in long-lasting Graves disease. As for time point: newly diagnosed GD, antithyroid drugs for less than 3 months. From RNA extracted from PBMCs, the TCR library was made. In building TCR beta libraries, iRepertoire HTBI primers were used together with Arm-PCR of CDR3 regions. In the study's own analysis: Across all samples, more than 60 TRBV segments and around 13 TRBJ segments were identified. Each CDR3 protein is one row after TCRdb ran MiXCR on the multiplex PCR reads. In this record, the V and J calls reflect TCRdb's handling and not the investigators' own analysis. The top ten hold over 15% of the sample, which has 440,000 or so distinct CDR3 sequences, 15% seen once. This CDR3 contains 11 residues. V was shortened by 4 bases and J by 5 bases, with 6 bases between the two germline ends. Germline loops: CDR1 SNHLY, CDR2 FYNNEI.

This clonotype appeared many times. This sample was also put to use in a study of T cells in Graves' hyperthyroidism and ophthalmopathy.

This chain uses TRBV2 with TRBJ2-7; D is unresolved. Material: peripheral blood mononuclear cells (PBMCs), obtained at new diagnosis, from a patient treated with antithyroid drugs. The origin of this receptor is a woman in her 30s with Graves disease. For the CDR3, the DNA is TGTGCCAGCAGTGTATCGGACGAGCAGTACTTC. This codes for CASSVSDEQYF.